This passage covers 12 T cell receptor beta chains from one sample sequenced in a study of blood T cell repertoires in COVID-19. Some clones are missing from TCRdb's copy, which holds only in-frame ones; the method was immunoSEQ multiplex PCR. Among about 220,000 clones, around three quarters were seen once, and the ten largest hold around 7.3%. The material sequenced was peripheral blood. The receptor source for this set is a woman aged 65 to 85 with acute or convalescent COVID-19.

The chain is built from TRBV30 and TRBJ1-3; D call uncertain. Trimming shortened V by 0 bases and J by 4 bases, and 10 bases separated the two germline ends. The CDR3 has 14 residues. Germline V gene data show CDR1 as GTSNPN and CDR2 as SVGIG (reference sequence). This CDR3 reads CAWSVSTAGNTIYF. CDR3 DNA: TGTGCCTGGAGTGTATCAACAGCCGGAAACACCATATATTTT.

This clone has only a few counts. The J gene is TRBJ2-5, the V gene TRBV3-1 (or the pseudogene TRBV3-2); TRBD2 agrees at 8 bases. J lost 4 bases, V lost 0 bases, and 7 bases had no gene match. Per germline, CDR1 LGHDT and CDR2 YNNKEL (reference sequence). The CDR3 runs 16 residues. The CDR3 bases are TGTGCCAGCAGCCAAGATCGTCCGGGAGGGGTAGAGACCCAGTACTTC. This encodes CASSQDRPGGVETQYF.

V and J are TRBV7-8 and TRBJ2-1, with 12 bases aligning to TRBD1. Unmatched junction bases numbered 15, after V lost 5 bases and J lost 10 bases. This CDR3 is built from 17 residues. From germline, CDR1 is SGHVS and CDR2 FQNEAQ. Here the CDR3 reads CASSQRAGTGGPGEQFF. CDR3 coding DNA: TGTGCCAGCAGCCAGCGGGCCGGGACAGGGGGCCCGGGGGAGCAGTTCTTC.

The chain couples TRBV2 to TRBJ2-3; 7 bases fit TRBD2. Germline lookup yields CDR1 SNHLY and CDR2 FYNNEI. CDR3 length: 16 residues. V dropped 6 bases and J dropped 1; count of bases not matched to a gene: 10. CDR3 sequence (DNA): TGTGCCAGCAGCCCGTGGGGGGGGTTAGGCACAGATACGCAGTATTTT. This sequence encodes CASSPWGGLGTDTQYF.

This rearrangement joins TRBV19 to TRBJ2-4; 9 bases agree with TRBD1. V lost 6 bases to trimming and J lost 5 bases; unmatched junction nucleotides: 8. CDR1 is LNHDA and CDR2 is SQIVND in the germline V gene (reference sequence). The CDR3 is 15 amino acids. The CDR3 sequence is CASSEQGARENIQYF. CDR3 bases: TGTGCCAGTAGCGAACAGGGGGCGCGGGAAAACATTCAGTACTTC.

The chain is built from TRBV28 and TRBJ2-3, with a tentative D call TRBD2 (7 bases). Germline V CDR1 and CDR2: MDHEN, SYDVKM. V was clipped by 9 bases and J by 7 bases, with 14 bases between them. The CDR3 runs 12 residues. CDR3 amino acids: CASTGGLYTQYF. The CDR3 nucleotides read TGTGCCAGTACGGGGGGCCTATATACGCAGTATTTT. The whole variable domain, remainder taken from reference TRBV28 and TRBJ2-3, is DVKVTQSSRYLVKRTGEKVFLECVQDMDHENMFWYRQDPGLGLRLIYFSYDVKMKEKGDIPEGYSVSREKKERFSLILESASTNQTSMYLCASTGGLYTQYFGPGTRLTVL.

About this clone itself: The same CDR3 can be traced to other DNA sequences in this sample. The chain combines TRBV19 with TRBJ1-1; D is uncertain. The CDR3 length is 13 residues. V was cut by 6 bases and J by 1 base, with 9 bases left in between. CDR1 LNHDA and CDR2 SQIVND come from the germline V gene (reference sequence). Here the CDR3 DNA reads TGTGCCAGTAGCCCCGGGAAGAACACTGAAGCTTTCTTT. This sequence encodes CASSPGKNTEAFF.

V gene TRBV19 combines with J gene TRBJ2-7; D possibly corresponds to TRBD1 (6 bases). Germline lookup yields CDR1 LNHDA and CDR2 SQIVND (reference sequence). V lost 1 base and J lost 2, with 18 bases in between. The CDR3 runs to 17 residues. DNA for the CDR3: TGTGCCAGTAGTATAGGGGGCGGAGCAACAGGGACCTACGAGCAGTACTTC. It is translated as CASSIGGGATGTYEQYF.

Here the CDR3 reads CASSEAREGTLNTEAFF. CDR3 in DNA: TGTGCCAGCAGTGAAGCGCGGGAGGGCACCTTGAACACTGAAGCTTTCTTT. This chain uses TRBV2 with TRBJ1-1, with D uncertain. In germline, CDR1 is SNHLY, CDR2 FYNNEI. V was cut by 0 bases and J by 0 bases, with 14 bases left in between. This CDR3 contains 17 residues.

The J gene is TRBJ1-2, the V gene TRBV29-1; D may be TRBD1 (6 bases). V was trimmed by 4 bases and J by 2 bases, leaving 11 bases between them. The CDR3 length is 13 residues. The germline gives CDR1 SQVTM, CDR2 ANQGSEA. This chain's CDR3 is CSVARTDNYGYTF. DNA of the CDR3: TGCAGCGTTGCGAGGACAGACAACTATGGCTACACCTTC.

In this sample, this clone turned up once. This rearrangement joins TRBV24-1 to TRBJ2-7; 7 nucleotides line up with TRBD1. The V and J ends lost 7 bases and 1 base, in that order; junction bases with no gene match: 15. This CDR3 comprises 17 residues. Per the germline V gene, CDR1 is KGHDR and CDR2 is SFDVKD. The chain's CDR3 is CATSDGTRQGLSYEQYF. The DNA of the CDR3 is TGTGCCACCAGCGACGGGACCAGACAGGGTTTATCCTACGAGCAGTACTTC.

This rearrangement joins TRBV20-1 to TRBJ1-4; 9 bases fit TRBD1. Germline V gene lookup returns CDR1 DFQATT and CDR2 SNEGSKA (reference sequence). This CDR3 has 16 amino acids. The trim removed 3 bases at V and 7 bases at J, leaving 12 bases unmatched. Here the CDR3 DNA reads TGCAGTGCTAGTGGGACAGGGCGTTTTTTCGGTGAAAAACTGTTTTTT. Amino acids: CSASGTGRFFGEKLFF.